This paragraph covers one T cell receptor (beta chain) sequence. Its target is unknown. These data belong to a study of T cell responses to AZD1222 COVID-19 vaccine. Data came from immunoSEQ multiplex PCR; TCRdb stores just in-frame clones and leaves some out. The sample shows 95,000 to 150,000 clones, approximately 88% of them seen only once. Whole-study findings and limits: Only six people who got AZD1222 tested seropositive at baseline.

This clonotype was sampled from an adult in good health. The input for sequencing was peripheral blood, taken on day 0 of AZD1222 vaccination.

Here the CDR3 DNA reads TGTGCCAGCAGCCAAGATCCCGGGACAGGGTACCACGGGGAGCTGTTTTTT. It encodes CASSQDPGTGYHGELFF. This chain uses TRBV4-2 with TRBJ2-2, with TRBD1 matching 9 bases. The CDR3 has 17 residues. Germline V gene sequence: CDR1 LGHNA, CDR2 YNFKEQ. V was pared by 0 bases and J by 7 bases, with 9 bases of the junction left unmatched.